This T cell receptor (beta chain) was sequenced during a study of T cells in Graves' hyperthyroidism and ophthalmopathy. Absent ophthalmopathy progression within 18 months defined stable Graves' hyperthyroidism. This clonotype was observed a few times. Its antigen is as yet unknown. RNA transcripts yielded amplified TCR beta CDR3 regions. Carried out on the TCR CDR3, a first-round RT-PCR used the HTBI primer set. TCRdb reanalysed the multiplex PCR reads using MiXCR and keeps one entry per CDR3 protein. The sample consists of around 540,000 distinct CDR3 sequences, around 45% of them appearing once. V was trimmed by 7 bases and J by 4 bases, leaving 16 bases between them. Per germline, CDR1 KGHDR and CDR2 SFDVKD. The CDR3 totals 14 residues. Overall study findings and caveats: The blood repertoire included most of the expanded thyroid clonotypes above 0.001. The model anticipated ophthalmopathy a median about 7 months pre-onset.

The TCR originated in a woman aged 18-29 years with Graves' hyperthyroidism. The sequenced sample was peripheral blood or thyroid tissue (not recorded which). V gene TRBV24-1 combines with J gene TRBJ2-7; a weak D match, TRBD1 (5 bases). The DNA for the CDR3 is TGTGCCACCAGCAGGGATCGGGTGGGGTACGAGCAGTACTTC. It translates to CATSRDRVGYEQYF.